Listed below are T cell receptor beta chains from one sample, sequenced in a study of blood T cell repertoires in COVID-19. Clones were sequenced by immunoSEQ multiplex PCR, and TCRdb holds only the in-frame ones, with some missing. This sample has approximately 280,000 clones, with around 83% found just once. Sequencing input: PBMCs or T cells enriched from blood (not recorded which). Every receptor here comes from a man aged 35-49 years who had been exposed to COVID-19. CDR3s include the opening cysteine and the closing phenylalanine or tryptophan.

v_call cdr3_aa
TRBV11-3 CASSQGGPNQPQHF
TRBV19 CASSPPVVGNTIYF
TRBV29-1 CSVATGTRNYGYTF
TRBV5-4 CASSLGTSGPSYNEQFF
TRBV19 CASSDYWGPNQPQHF
TRBV9 CASSKKGLAGGMGTGELFF
TRBV15 CATSDFLGDTQYF
TRBV5-1 CASNPTGGRFETQYF
TRBV19 CASSPGTGSSPLHF
TRBV7-9 CASRMVGLAADTQYF
TRBV12-3/TRBV12-4 CAGQGITGELFF
TRBV5-8 CASSLSWSSYNEQFF
TRBV2 CASSGSGYTF
TRBV24-1 CATGTGKNTNTGELFF
TRBV11-2 CASRNKAGVRVTGELFF
TRBV7-9 CASSSAGWGPGANVLTF
TRBV9 CASSDRGGGEKLFF
TRBV7-9 CASRADRSYGYTF
TRBV11-3 CASSLSLKETQYF
TRBV5-5 CASSLIQEGRYEQYF
TRBV24-1 CATSDFGEQFF
TRBV10-3 CAISGRQGARSGYTF